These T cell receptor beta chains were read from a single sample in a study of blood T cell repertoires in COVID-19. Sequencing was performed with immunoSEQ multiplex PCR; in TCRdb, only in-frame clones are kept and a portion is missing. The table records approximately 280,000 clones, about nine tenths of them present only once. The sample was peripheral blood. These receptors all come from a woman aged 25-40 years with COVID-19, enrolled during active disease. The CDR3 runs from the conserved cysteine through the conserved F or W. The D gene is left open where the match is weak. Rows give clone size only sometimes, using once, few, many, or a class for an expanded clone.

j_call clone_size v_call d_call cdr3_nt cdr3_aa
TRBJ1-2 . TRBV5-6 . TGTGCCAGCAGCTTCCGGTCTGAGACTAGAAACTATGGCTACACCTTC CASSFRSETRNYGYTF
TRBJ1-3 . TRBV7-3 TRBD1 TGTGCCAGCAGCTTCTCACCCCGGGACAGGGCCTTTTTCTCTGGAAACACCATATATTTT CASSFSPRDRAFFSGNTIYF
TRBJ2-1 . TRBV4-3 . TGCGCCAGCAGCCAAGATGCCGGACAGTACAATGAGCAGTTCTTC CASSQDAGQYNEQFF
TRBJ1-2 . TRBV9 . TGTGCCAGCAGCCTACTGGGCTTGGACTATGGCTACACCTTC CASSLLGLDYGYTF
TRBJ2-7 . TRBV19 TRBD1 TGTGCCAGTATGGGGACAGGGGGCCTCGAGCAGTACTTC CASMGTGGLEQYF
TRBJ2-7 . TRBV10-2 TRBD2 TGCGCCAGCAGTGGCGTAGCGGGGGAGCAGTACTTC CASSGVAGEQYF
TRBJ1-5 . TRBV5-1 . TGCGCCAGCAGCTTGGAGGCAGGGGCCCTAACACCCCAGCATTTT CASSLEAGALTPQHF
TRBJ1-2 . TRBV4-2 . TGTGCCAGCAGCCAAGAAGTGACAGGCGGAAGGGGCTACACCTTC CASSQEVTGGRGYTF
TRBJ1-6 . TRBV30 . TGTGCCTGGAGTGTATCTGTGGGCGCTTGGAATTCACCCCTCCACTTT CAWSVSVGAWNSPLHF
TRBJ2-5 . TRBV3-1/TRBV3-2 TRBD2 TGTGCCAGCAGCCACATAGCGGGAGGGTCCTCCGGGACCCAGTACTTC CASSHIAGGSSGTQYF
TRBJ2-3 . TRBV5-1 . TGCGCCAGCAGCTCTGGACAGTCGGATACGCAGTATTTT CASSSGQSDTQYF
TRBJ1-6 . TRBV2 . TGTGCCAGCAGTGAATTTCCAGGTACTTCACCCCTCCACTTT CASSEFPGTSPLHF
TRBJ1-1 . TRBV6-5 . TGTGCCAGCAGGGGAACAGGGTTGAACACTGAAGCTTTCTTT CASRGTGLNTEAFF
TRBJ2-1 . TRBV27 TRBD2 TGTGCCAGCAGTCTTCAGGGACTAGCCGGCGATGAGCAGTTCTTC CASSLQGLAGDEQFF
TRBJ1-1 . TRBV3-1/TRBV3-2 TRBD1 TGTGCCAGCAGCCAGGCCGGACAGGGATTGAAAACTGAAGCTTTCTTT CASSQAGQGLKTEAFF
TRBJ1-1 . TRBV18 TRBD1 TGTGCCAGCTCACCACCGACAGGGATGAACACTGAAGCTTTCTTT CASSPPTGMNTEAFF
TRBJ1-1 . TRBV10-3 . TGTGCCATCAGTGAGAATGGGGCGAACACTGAAGCTTTCTTT CAISENGANTEAFF
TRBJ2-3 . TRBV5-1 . TGCGCCAGCAGCTTGGCCGGGCAGGGAAAAGGAGATACGCAGTATTTT CASSLAGQGKGDTQYF
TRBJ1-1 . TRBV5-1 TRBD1 TGCGCCAGCAATCCGGGGACAGGGGGCTCGAACACTGAAGCTTTCTTT CASNPGTGGSNTEAFF
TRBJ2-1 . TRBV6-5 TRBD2 TGTGCCACCAATCGAGAGACTAGCGGGAGTCGTGAGCAGTTCTTC CATNRETSGSREQFF
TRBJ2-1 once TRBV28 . TGTGCCAGCAGCCTCCGTGAGCAGTTCTTC CASSLREQFF
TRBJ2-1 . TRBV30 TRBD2 TGTGCCTGGAGTGTCCGTTGGACTAGCGGGCCAGACAATGAGCAGTTCTTC CAWSVRWTSGPDNEQFF
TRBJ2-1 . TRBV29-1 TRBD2 TGCAGCGTGGAACCTCTCCTAGCGGGAGTTAATGAGCAGTTCTTC CSVEPLLAGVNEQFF
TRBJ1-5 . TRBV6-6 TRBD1 TGTGCCAGCCGCCAACCGGGACAGGGAGAGCGGCAGCCCCAGCATTTT CASRQPGQGERQPQHF
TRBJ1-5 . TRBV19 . TGTGCCAGTAGTATCCCGGTTAGCAATCAGCCCCAGCATTTT CASSIPVSNQPQHF
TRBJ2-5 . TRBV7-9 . TGTGCCAGCAGCTCCCCGGACGGGAAGACCCAGTACTTC CASSSPDGKTQYF
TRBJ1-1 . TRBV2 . TGTGCCAGCAACAAGGGGACTGAAGCTTTCTTT CASNKGTEAFF
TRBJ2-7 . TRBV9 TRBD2 TGTGCCAGCAGCCTTACTAGCGGGAGTTCCTACGAGCAGTACTTC CASSLTSGSSYEQYF
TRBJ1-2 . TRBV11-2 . TGTGCCAGCAGCTTAGGACAGGTCTATGGCTACACCTTC CASSLGQVYGYTF
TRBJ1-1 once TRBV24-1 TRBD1 TGTGCCACCAGTGACCCGGGACAGAGCGAAGCTTTCTTT CATSDPGQSEAFF
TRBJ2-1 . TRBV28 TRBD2 TGTGCCAGCATTGGGGAGGGTGAGCAGTTCTTC CASIGEGEQFF
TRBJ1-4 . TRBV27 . TGTGCCAGCAGTCGAACAGCGGGACGGAATGAAAAACTGTTTTTT CASSRTAGRNEKLFF
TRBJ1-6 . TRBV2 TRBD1 TGTGCCAGCAGCACTGGGACAGGACCTTCACCCCTCCACTTT CASSTGTGPSPLHF
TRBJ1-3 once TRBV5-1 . TGCGCCAGCGCCGGTTCTGGAAACACCATATATTTT CASAGSGNTIYF
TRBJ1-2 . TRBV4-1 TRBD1 TGCGCCAGCAGCCAGGACAGGGGTAATGGTGGCTACACCTTC CASSQDRGNGGYTF
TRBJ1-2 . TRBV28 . TGTGCCAGCAGTTCCCCGGAGACTAACTATGGCTACACCTTC CASSSPETNYGYTF
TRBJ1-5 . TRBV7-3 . TGTGCCAGCAACTTCCACAATAGCAATCAGCCCCAGCATTTT CASNFHNSNQPQHF
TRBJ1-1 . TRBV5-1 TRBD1 TGCGCCAGCAGCTTAAACAGGGGCACTGAAGCTTTCTTT CASSLNRGTEAFF
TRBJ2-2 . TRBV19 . TGTGCCAGTAGATACCAAGGGGGGGGAACCGGGGAGCTGTTTTTT CASRYQGGGTGELFF
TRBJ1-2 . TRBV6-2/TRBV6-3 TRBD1 TGTGCCAGCAGCCGCGGCCAGGGGGAAGGCTACACCTTC CASSRGQGEGYTF